A selection of T cell receptor beta chains follows, all from one sample in a study of blood T cell repertoires in COVID-19. Clones were read by immunoSEQ multiplex PCR, and TCRdb kept only the in-frame ones, dropping some. This sample has 40,000 to 60,000 clones, with about 90% found just once. The sequenced sample consisted of peripheral blood. These receptors all come from a woman older than 75 with COVID-19, enrolled during active disease. CDR3s include the opening cysteine and the closing phenylalanine or tryptophan.

v_gene	j_gene	CDR3aa
TRBV5-8	TRBJ1-3	CASSLVGTGNTIYF
TRBV29-1	TRBJ2-1	CSVEAVARIFF
TRBV28	TRBJ2-7	CASSSWTELTYEQYF
TRBV7-9	TRBJ2-7	CASSLGNRQGLLAEQYF
TRBV6-5	TRBJ2-1	CASRRTSGRANEQFF
TRBV28	TRBJ2-7	CASSTGTKSRYF
TRBV5-1	TRBJ2-3	CASSSPLLTGYRGTDTQYF
TRBV5-1	TRBJ2-5	CASSQVEGGETQYF
TRBV18	TRBJ2-7	CASSAGLLGDYEQYF
TRBV7-8	TRBJ1-5	CASSSQLHNQPQHF
TRBV6-5	TRBJ1-2	CASRPGTATFYGYTF
TRBV6-5	TRBJ2-7	CASDRVGEYEQYF
TRBV6-5	TRBJ1-1	CASTADRGNTEAFF
TRBV10-1	TRBJ2-1	CASQKGKHNEQFF
TRBV7-9	TRBJ1-2	CASSKGGLLGDNYGYTF